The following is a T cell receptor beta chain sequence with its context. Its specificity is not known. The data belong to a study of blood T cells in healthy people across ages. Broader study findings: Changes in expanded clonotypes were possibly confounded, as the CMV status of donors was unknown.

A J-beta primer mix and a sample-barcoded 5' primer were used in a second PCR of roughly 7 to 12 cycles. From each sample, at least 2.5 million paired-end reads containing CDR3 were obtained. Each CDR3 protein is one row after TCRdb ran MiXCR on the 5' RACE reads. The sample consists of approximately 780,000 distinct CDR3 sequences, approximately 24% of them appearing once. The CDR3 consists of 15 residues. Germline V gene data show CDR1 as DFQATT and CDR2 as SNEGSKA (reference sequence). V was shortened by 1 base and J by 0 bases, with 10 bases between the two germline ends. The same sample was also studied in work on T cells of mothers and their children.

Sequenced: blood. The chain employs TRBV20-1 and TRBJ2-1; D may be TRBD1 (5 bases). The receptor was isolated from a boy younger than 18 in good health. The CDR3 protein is CSARGGSGSYNEQFF. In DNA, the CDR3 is TGCAGTGCTAGAGGGGGCAGTGGCTCCTACAATGAGCAGTTCTTC.